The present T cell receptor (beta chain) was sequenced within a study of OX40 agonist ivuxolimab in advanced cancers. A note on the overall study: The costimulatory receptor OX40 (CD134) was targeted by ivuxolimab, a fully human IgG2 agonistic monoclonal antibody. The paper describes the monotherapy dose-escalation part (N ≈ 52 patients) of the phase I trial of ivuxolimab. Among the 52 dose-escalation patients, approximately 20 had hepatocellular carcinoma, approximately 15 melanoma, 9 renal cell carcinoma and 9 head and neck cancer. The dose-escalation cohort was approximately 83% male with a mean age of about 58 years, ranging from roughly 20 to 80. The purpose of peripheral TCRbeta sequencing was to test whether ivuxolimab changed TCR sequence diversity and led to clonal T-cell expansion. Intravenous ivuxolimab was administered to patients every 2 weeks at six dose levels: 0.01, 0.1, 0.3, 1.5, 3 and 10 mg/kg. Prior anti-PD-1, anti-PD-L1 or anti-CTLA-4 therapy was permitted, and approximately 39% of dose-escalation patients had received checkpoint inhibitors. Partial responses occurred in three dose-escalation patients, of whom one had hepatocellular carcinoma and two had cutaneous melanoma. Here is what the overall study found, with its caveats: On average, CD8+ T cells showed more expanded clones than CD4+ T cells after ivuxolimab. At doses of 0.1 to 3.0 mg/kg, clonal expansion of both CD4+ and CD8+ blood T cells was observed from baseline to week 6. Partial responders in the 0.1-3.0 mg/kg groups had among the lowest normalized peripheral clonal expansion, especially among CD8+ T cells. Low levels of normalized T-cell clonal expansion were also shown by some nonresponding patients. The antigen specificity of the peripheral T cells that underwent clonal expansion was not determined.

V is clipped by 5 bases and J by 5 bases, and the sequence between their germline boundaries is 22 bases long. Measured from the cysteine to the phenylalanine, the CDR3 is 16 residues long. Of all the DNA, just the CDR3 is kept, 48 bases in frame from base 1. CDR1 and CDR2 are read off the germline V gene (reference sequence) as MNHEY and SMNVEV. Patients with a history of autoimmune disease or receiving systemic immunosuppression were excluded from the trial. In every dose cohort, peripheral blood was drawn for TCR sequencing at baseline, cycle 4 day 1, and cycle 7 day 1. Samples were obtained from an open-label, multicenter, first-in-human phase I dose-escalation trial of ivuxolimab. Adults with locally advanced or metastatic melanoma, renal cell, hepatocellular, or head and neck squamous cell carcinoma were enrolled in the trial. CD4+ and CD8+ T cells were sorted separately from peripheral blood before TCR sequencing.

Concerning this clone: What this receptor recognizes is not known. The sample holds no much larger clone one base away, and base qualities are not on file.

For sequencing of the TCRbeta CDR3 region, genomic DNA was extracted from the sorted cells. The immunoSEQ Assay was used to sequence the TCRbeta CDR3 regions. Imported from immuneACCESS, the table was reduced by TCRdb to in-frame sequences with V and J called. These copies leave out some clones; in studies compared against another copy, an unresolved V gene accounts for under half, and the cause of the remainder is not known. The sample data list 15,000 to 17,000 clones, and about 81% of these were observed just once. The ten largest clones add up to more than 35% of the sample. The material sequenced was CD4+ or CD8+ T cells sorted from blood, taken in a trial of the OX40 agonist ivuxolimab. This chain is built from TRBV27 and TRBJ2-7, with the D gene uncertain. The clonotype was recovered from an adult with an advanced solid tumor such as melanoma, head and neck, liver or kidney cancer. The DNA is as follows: TGTGCCAGCAGTCCTCTGACCGGCCTAAGGGCCCACGAGCAGTACTTC. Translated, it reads CASSPLTGLRAHEQYF.